This T cell receptor (beta chain) was identified during a study of OX40 agonist ivuxolimab in advanced cancers. Profiled with immunoSEQ multiplex PCR; TCRdb holds only in-frame clones, not every one. Seen here are 60,000 to 100,000 clones, nearly 95% observed once, and the top ten hold roughly 22%. Trimming removed 2 bases from V and 12 bases from J, with 10 bases in between. The CDR3 contains 12 residues. Germline V lookup: CDR1 MGHDK, CDR2 SYGVNS. The TCR originated in an adult with an advanced solid tumor such as melanoma, head and neck, liver or kidney cancer. The chain carries TRBV25-1 and TRBJ1-4; the D gene is possibly TRBD1 (5 bases). This specimen consisted of CD4+ or CD8+ T cells sorted from blood, obtained in a trial of the OX40 agonist ivuxolimab. The CDR3 DNA reads TGTGCCAGCAGTGAACTCGGGGGGGAACTGTTTTTT. Translating gives CASSELGGELFF.